Shown below are 8 T cell receptor beta chains from a single sample sequenced in a study of Ad26.COV2.S vaccination and SARS-CoV-2 variants. Only in-frame clones appear in the TCRdb table, and some are missing; sequencing was by immunoSEQ multiplex PCR. The data show approximately 340,000 clones, just over 90% seen once. Sequenced material: peripheral blood, taken after recovery from COVID-19. The receptors derive from a human donor who had recovered from COVID-19.

This chain joins TRBV12-3 or TRBV12-4 and TRBJ1-2, with 10 bases matching TRBD1. This CDR3 contains 13 residues. The ends lost 8 bases at V and 8 bases at J; junction bases unmatched: 8. The CDR3, as DNA: TGTGCCAGCTCATACCGGGACAGGGGCGGCTACACCTTC. Its protein is CASSYRDRGGYTF.

The rearrangement joins TRBV4-1 to TRBJ2-7; 10 nucleotides line up with TRBD2. The CDR3 has 18 amino acids. The ends lost 0 bases at V and 3 bases at J; junction bases unmatched: 11. Germline CDR1 reads MGHRA; CDR2 reads YSYEKL. CDR3 bases: TGCGCCAGCAGCCAAGATCAAACGGGGCGGACTAGCGGCTACGAGCAGTACTTC. It specifies CASSQDQTGRTSGYEQYF.

This chain connects TRBV3-1 (or the pseudogene TRBV3-2) to TRBJ2-4; 8 nucleotides line up with TRBD2. V trimming: 0 bases; J trimming: 6 bases; junction bases outside the gene matches: 1. The CDR3 contains 14 residues. Germline CDR1 LGHDT, CDR2 YNNKEL (reference sequence). The CDR3 bases are TGTGCCAGCAGCCAAGAGAGCGGGGGAAACATTCAGTACTTC. As protein: CASSQESGGNIQYF.

This chain joins TRBV10-1 and TRBJ1-4; 9 nucleotides align to TRBD1. Germline trimming cut 7 bases from V and 4 bases from J; bases unmatched to any gene: 4. Germline CDR1 WNHNN, CDR2 SYGVQD (reference sequence). CDR3 length: 14 amino acids. The CDR3 DNA is TGCGCCAGCAAACAGGGGGCTGTTAATGAAAAACTGTTTTTT. Its translation: CASKQGAVNEKLFF.

The CDR3 bases are TGTGCCAGCAGCCTAATCCGGGACAGAAATACGCAGTATTTT. Protein sequence: CASSLIRDRNTQYF. V gene TRBV7-9 combines with J gene TRBJ2-3; 7 bases are shared with TRBD1. The CDR3 is 14 amino acids. Germline V CDR1 and CDR2: SEHNR, FQNEAQ (reference sequence). The J segment lost 7 bases and the V segment lost 5 bases, leaving 9 bases of the junction unmatched.

The chain is built from TRBV6-6 and TRBJ1-5; possible D gene TRBD1, 6 bases. The CDR3 sequence is 18 residues long. Trimming took 5 bases from V and 2 from J, leaving 22 bases between them. CDR1 is MNHNY and CDR2 is SVGAGI in the germline V gene (reference sequence). The CDR3 coding sequence is TGTGCCAGCAGTCCCGAGGGGGGTCCTCCGGGGGGCAATCAGCCCCAGCATTTT. Protein sequence: CASSPEGGPPGGNQPQHF.

The CDR3 reads CASRDRLVDEQFF. The CDR3 bases are TGTGCCAGCAGAGATAGACTAGTAGATGAGCAGTTCTTC. The chain links TRBV27 to TRBJ2-1; TRBD2 is a possible D gene (6 bases). V lost 6 bases and J lost 8, with 14 bases in between. CDR1 and CDR2 (germline): MNHEY, SMNVEV (reference sequence). The CDR3 is made up of 13 amino acids.

This chain connects TRBV5-8 to TRBJ1-3; possible D gene TRBD1, 6 bases. Germline CDR1 SGHTS, CDR2 YDEGEE. Trimming took 5 bases from V and 0 from J, leaving 18 bases between them. The CDR3 loop spans 17 amino acids. The CDR3 DNA is TGTGCCAGCAGTGAAATTCCGGGACACCTCTCTGGAAACACCATATATTTT. Its translation is CASSEIPGHLSGNTIYF.